The TCR beta chain described here comes from a study of cytomegalovirus exposure and HLA in healthy donors. The CDR3 spans 16 residues. Unmatched junction bases numbered 7, after V lost 1 base and J lost 5 bases. The germline CDR1 and CDR2 sequences are MDHEN and SYDVKM. Study observations and caveats: The productive fraction for most TCR beta V segments was about 87% or about 30% in an earlier analysis.

About this clone: Its target is not known.

The PCR was carried out with 60 Vbeta primers and 13 Jbeta primers. Profiled with immunoSEQ multiplex PCR; TCRdb holds only in-frame clones, not every one. This table has about 98,000 clones, under 75% appearing once. Sequenced input: PBMCs. This rearrangement joins TRBV28 to TRBJ2-2; 7 positions agree with TRBD1. The sequence was obtained from a man aged 50-60 years in good health and CMV-seronegative. The CDR3: CASSLSGRGYTGELFF. The CDR3 DNA follows: TGTGCCAGCAGTTTATCTGGCAGGGGGTATACCGGGGAGCTGTTTTTT.